This T cell receptor beta chain was identified during a study of blood T cell repertoires in COVID-19. The CDR3 sequence is 12 residues long. CDR1 is LNHDA and CDR2 is SQIVND in the germline V gene (reference sequence). Trimming took 3 bases from V and 11 from J, leaving 13 bases between them. As handled by the study authors: Reference gene primer amplification yielded estimated nucleated cell counts. Assay: immunoSEQ multiplex PCR; the TCRdb copy retains only in-frame clones and omits some. That table supplies the V and J calls and clone size; D and trimming were determined from the DNA. The table shows 300,000 to 400,000 clones, with approximately 83% occurring only once. Living in 20 to 30 US areas, the participants were between about 18 and 95 years of age. Participants' own reports of clinical history determined their cohort assignment.

This chain uses TRBV19 with TRBJ1-1; weak D call: TRBD1 (6 bases). The sequence was obtained from a woman between 35 and 50 years old with acute COVID-19. Sequencing input: PBMCs or T cells enriched from blood (not recorded which). CDR3 nucleotide sequence: TGTGCCAGTAGTATTCGGCTACAGGGCGCTTTCTTT. It codes for CASSIRLQGAFF.